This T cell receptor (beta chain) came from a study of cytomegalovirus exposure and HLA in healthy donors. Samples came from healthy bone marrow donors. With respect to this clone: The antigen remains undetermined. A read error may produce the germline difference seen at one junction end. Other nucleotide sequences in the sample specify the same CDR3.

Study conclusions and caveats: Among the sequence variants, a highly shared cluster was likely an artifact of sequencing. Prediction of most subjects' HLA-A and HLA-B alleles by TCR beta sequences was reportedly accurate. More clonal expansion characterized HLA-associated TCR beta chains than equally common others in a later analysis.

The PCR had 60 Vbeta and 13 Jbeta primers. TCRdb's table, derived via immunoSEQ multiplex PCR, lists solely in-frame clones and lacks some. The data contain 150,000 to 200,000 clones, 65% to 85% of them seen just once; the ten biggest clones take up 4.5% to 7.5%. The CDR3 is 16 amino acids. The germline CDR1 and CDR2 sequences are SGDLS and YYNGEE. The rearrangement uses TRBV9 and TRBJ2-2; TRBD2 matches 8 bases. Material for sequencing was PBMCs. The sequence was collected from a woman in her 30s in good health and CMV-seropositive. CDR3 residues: CASSELPGLGPGELFF. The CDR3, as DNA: TGTGCCAGCAGCGAACTACCGGGACTAGGTCCCGGGGAGTTGTTTTTT.